The table lists the clone carrying this TCR beta chain with a few counts. Expressed TCRB transcripts were sequenced after all isolated RNA was converted to cDNA. The method was immunoSEQ multiplex PCR; TCRdb's version includes in-frame clones alone and lacks a portion of them. The sample has 850,000 to 900,000 clones, about 17% seen once. This specimen comes from a study of beta chain features in type 1 diabetes. Germline loops: CDR1 MNHEY, CDR2 SMNVEV (reference sequence). CDR3 length: 17 amino acids. The V gene end was trimmed by 5 bases and the J gene end by 5 bases; junction bases not matched to a gene: 12.

The chain combines TRBV27 with TRBJ1-5, with 10 bases identical to TRBD1. Sequencing was done on a sample of naive CD4+ T cells from blood. The source of this sequence is a woman under 30 in good health. DNA of the CDR3: TGTGCCAGCAGTCATCCTCCGGGACAGGGGATTCATCAGCCCCAGCATTTT. This translates into CASSHPPGQGIHQPQHF.